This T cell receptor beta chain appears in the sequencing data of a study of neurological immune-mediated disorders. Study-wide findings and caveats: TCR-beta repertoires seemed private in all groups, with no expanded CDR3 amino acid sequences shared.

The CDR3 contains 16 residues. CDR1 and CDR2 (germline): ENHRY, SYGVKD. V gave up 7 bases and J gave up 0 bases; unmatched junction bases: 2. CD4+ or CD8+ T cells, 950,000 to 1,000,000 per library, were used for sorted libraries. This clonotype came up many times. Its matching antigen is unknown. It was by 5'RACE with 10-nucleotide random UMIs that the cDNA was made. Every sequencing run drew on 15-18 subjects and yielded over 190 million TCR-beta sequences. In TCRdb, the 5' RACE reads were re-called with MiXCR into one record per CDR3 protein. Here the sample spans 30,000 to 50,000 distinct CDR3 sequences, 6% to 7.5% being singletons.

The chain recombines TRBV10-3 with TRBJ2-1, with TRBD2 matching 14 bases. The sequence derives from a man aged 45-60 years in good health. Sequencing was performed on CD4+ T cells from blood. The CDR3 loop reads CAITGTSGSSYNEQFF. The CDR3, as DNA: TGTGCCATCACCGGGACTAGCGGGAGCTCCTACAATGAGCAGTTCTTC.